This TCR beta chain stems from a study of tumor-infiltrating lymphocytes in primary liver carcinoma. Germline CDR1 is MNHEY and CDR2 is SVGAGI. The CDR3 is 13 residues long. Between the trimmed V and J ends, which lost 6 bases and 5 bases, there was a span of 14 bases. Co-extraction of RNA and DNA was performed on about 19-33 mg of unsorted bulk tissue. Patients diagnosed with primary liver carcinoma received treatment through surgical resection. A constant-region primer primed TCR beta cDNA synthesis from about 0.55 ug of total RNA. Investigators got TCR beta libraries out of three nested multiplex PCR rounds, done with slightly modified ARM-PCR. The first two PCR rounds, roughly 10 cycles each, used TRBV1-TRBV30 forward primers and a C-beta reverse primer. TCRdb re-analysed the multiplex PCR reads in MiXCR, keeping a single row per CDR3 protein. Found here are some 51,000 distinct CDR3 sequences, around three quarters of them singletons; the top ten hold roughly 24%.

This clonotype has a count of ten or more. The receptor comes from a man aged 35 to 55 with primary liver carcinoma and hepatitis B virus infection. The specimen was liver tumor tissue from sampling region 3. Subset described: tumor region T3, left-lateral pole. The chain is built from TRBV6-5 and TRBJ2-7; D uncertain. The CDR3 spells CASSQLSGNEQYF. DNA for the CDR3: TGTGCCAGCAGCCAACTGAGTGGGAACGAGCAGTACTTC.